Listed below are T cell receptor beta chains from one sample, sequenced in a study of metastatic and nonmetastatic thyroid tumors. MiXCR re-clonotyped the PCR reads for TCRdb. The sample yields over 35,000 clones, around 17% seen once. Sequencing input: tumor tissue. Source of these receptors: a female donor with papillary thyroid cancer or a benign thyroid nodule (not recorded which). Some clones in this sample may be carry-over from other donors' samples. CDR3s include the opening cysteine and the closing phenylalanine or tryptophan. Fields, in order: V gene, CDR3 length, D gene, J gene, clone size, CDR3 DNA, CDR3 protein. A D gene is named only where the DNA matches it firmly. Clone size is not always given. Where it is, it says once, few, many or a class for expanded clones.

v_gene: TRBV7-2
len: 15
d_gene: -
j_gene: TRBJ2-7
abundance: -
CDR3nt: TGTGCCAGCAGCCAAGAGGAGCTCCAAGGGGACGAGCAGTACTTC
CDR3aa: CASSQEELQGDEQYF

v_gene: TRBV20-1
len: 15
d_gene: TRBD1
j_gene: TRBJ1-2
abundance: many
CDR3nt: TGCAGTGCTAGAGTACAGGGGGCGAATTCTGGTGGCTACACCTTC
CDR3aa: CSARVQGANSGGYTF

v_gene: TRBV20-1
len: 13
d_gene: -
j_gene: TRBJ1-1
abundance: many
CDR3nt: TGCAGTGCTAGTGGGCGGGGGGTAACTGAAGCTTTCTTT
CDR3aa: CSASGRGVTEAFF

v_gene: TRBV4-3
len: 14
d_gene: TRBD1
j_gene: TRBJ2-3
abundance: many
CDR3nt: TGCGCCAGCAGCCCCCGACAGGGTCGAGATACGCAGTATTTT
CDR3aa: CASSPRQGRDTQYF

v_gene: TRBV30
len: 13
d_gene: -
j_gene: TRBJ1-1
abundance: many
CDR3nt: TGTGCCTGGAGTGTCGGACAGTACACTGAAGCTTTCTTT
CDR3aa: CAWSVGQYTEAFF

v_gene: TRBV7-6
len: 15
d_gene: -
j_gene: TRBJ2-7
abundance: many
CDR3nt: TGTGCCAGCAGCCCTGGGGGGGGCGGAGGGTACGAGCAGTACTTC
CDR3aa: CASSPGGGGGYEQYF

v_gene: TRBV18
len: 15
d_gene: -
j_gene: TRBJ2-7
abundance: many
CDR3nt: TGTGCCAGCTCGCCTGGGGGGGGCCAGGTGGGCGAGCAGTACTTC
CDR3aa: CASSPGGGQVGEQYF

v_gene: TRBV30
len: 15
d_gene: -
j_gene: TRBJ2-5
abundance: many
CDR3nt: TGTTCTGGGGGACTTCTACGTACGAGCCAAGAGACCCAGTACTTC
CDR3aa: CSGGLLRTSQETQYF

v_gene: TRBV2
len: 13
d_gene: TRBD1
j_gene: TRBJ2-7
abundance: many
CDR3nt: TGTGCCAGCAGTGAATTGGGTGGGACAGGGGGATACTTC
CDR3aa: CASSELGGTGGYF

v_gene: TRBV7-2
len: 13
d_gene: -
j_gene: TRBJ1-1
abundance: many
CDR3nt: TGTGCCAGCAGCTTAGCGAGGGGAGCTGAAGCTTTCTTT
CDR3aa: CASSLARGAEAFF

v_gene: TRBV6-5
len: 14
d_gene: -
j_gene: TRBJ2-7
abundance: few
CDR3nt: TGTGCCAGCAGTCCTCGAACAGGGAGATACGAGCAGTACTTC
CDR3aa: CASSPRTGRYEQYF

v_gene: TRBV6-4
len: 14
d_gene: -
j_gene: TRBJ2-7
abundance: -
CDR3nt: TGTGCCAGCAGTTACCCCCACATGACCTACGAGCAGTACTTC
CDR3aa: CASSYPHMTYEQYF

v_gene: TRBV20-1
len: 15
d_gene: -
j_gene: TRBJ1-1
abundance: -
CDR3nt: TGCAGTGCTAGAGATCACATAGGGGGTAACACTGAAGCTTTCTTT
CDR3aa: CSARDHIGGNTEAFF

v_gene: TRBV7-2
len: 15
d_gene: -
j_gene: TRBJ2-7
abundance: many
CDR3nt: TGTGCCAGCAGCCTACATGCGGGGCTCCCCTACGAGCAGTACTTC
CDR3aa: CASSLHAGLPYEQYF

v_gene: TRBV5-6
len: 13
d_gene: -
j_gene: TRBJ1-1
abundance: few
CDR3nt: TGTGCCAGCAGCTTCGGGCGGAACACTGAAGCTTTCTTT
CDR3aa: CASSFGRNTEAFF

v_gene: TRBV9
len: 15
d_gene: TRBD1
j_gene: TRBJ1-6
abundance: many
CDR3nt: TGTGCCAGCAGCGCTCCGGGACAGGGGAATTCACCCCTCCACTTT
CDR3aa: CASSAPGQGNSPLHF

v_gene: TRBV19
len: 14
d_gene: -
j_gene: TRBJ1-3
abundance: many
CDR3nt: TGTGCCAGTAGTACTCGGGACGGACGAAACACCATATATTTT
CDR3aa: CASSTRDGRNTIYF

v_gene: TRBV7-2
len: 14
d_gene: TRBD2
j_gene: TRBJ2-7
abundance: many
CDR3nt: TGTGCCAGCAGCTGGGGGCTAGCGGGCGGCGAGCAGTACTTC
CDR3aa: CASSWGLAGGEQYF

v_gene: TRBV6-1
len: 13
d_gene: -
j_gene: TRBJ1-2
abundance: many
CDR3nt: TGTGCCACCGCGCCGGGGGGAAACTATGGCTACACCTTC
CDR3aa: CATAPGGNYGYTF

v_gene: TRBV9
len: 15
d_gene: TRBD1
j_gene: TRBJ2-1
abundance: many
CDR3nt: TGTGCCAGCAGCCACAGGGGGAGTTTTGGCAATGAGCAGTTCTTC
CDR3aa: CASSHRGSFGNEQFF

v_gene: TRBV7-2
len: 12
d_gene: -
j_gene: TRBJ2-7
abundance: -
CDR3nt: TGTGCCAGCAGCTCTTACAGGGACGAGCAGTACTTC
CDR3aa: CASSSYRDEQYF

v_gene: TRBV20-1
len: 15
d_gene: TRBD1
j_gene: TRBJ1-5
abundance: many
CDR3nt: TGCAGTGCGAGACAGGGGGCGGGGAGCAATCAGCCCCAGCATTTT
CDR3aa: CSARQGAGSNQPQHF

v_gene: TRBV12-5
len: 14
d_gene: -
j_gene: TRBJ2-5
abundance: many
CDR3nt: TGTGCTAGTGGGCCATGGGGCAGCCAAGAGACCCAGTACTTC
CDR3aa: CASGPWGSQETQYF

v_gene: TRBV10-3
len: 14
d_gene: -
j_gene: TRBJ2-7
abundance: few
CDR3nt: TGTGCCATCAGAGGAGGGGAACAGACCTACGAGCAGTACTTC
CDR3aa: CAIRGGEQTYEQYF

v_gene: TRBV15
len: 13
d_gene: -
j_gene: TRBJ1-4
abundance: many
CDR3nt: TGTGCCACCAGCGATACAGGGAAAGGCCTATTGGTTTTT
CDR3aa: CATSDTGKGLLVF